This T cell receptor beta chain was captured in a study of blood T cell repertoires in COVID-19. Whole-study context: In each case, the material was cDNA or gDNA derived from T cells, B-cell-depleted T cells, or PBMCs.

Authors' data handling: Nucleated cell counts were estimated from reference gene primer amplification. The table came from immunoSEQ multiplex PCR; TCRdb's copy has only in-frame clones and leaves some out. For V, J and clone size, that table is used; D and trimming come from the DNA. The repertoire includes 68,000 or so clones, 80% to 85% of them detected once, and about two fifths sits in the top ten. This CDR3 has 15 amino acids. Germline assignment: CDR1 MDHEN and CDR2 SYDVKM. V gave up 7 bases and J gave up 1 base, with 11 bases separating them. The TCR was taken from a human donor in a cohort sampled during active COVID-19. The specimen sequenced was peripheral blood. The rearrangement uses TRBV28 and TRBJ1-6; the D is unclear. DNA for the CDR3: TGTGCCAGCACAAACGGAGAGTCCTATAATTCACCCCTCCACTTT. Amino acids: CASTNGESYNSPLHF.